This TCR beta chain appears in the sequencing data of a study of control samples from healthy donors and cancer patients. Sequencing was performed with immunoSEQ multiplex PCR; in TCRdb, only in-frame clones are kept and a portion is missing. The sample lists 150,000 to 200,000 clones, approximately 92% occurring once. This TCR was recovered from a middle-aged woman in good health. Input material: blood.

CDR3 coding DNA: TGTGCCAGCTCACCCGACAGCTCTGGAAACACCATATATTTT. Translated, it gives CASSPDSSGNTIYF. The chain uses TRBV18 and TRBJ1-3; D is perhaps TRBD1 (5 bases). CDR3 length: 14 amino acids. Trimming cost V 3 bases and J 0 bases, with 6 bases left between them. Germline V gene data show CDR1 as KGHSH and CDR2 as LQKENI.